A selection of T cell receptor beta chains follows, all from one sample in a study of response to subunit inactivated influenza vaccine. TCRdb reprocessed the RT-PCR reads via MiXCR and lists one record per CDR3 protein. The sample has roughly 650,000 distinct CDR3 sequences, 14% seen once; the top ten hold less than 8.5%. The source was PBMCs from blood, collected about 14 days before vaccination. All receptors come from a man aged 50-59 years who received an inactivated influenza vaccine. Both conserved end residues are trimmed from each CDR3.

j_call: TRBJ2-1
v_call: TRBV20-1
cdr3_aa: SATPLTGSGWNEQF

j_call: TRBJ2-1
v_call: TRBV10-2
cdr3_aa: ASSSTGGAGNEQF

j_call: TRBJ2-2
v_call: TRBV10-3
cdr3_aa: AIRGYGTTNTGELF

j_call: TRBJ2-2
v_call: TRBV19
cdr3_aa: ASSIGGSTGELF

j_call: TRBJ2-7
v_call: TRBV12-3/TRBV12-4
cdr3_aa: ASSPRGKFPYEQY

j_call: TRBJ2-7
v_call: TRBV20-1
cdr3_aa: SATGTSGIGEQY

j_call: TRBJ2-3
v_call: TRBV4-3
cdr3_aa: ASSQDRGGSLNTQY

j_call: TRBJ2-5
v_call: TRBV9
cdr3_aa: ASSVDGTPRRETQY

j_call: TRBJ2-1
v_call: TRBV5-1
cdr3_aa: ASSTTLAEQF

j_call: TRBJ2-4
v_call: TRBV5-4
cdr3_aa: ASSLSAGTPQIPAKNIQY

j_call: TRBJ1-6
v_call: TRBV2
cdr3_aa: ASRGQGPRSPLH

j_call: TRBJ2-7
v_call: TRBV20-1
cdr3_aa: SARRTGTYEQY

j_call: TRBJ2-1
v_call: TRBV3-1
cdr3_aa: ASSQEGLAAYNEQF

j_call: TRBJ2-1
v_call: TRBV4-2
cdr3_aa: ASSLPGLGGNEQF

j_call: TRBJ1-5
v_call: TRBV19
cdr3_aa: ASSIDQRQPQH

j_call: TRBJ2-5
v_call: TRBV7-9
cdr3_aa: ASSFGQGARETQY

j_call: TRBJ2-7
v_call: TRBV29-1
cdr3_aa: SVLAGGIYEQY

j_call: TRBJ1-1
v_call: TRBV24-1
cdr3_aa: ATTQGWNTEAF

j_call: TRBJ2-5
v_call: TRBV7-9
cdr3_aa: ASGRKETQY

j_call: TRBJ2-1
v_call: TRBV2
cdr3_aa: ASSEAGTAFEQF

j_call: TRBJ2-3
v_call: TRBV28
cdr3_aa: ASSLNPGLGLDDTQY

j_call: TRBJ2-5
v_call: TRBV7-2
cdr3_aa: ASSYGIGETQY

j_call: TRBJ2-7
v_call: TRBV27
cdr3_aa: ASSFGQTTYEQY

j_call: TRBJ1-1
v_call: TRBV5-6
cdr3_aa: ASSRPTVNTEAF

j_call: TRBJ2-3
v_call: TRBV21-1
cdr3_aa: ASSKARSSAGGLGPDTQY

j_call: TRBJ2-1
v_call: TRBV3-1
cdr3_aa: ASSPERGGVI

j_call: TRBJ2-1
v_call: TRBV27
cdr3_aa: ASSPMGTYNEQF

j_call: TRBJ2-7
v_call: TRBV20-1
cdr3_aa: SASPNVYEQY

j_call: TRBJ1-1
v_call: TRBV6-5
cdr3_aa: ASSGQHTEAF

j_call: TRBJ2-5
v_call: TRBV15
cdr3_aa: ATSPDRAIQETQY

j_call: TRBJ1-5
v_call: TRBV18
cdr3_aa: ASSSRDRGGQPQH

j_call: TRBJ1-1
v_call: TRBV4-3
cdr3_aa: ASSQRGRAHEAF

j_call: TRBJ2-2
v_call: TRBV4-2
cdr3_aa: ASSQVGINTGELF

j_call: TRBJ1-2
v_call: TRBV28
cdr3_aa: ASSSIKRDRNYGYT

j_call: TRBJ2-1
v_call: TRBV12-3/TRBV12-4
cdr3_aa: ASSRKRGGSNEQF